This T cell receptor beta chain is drawn from a study of neurological immune-mediated disorders. The V end was cut by 5 bases, the J end by 2 bases, with 11 bases between. This CDR3 is built from 14 residues. TCRdb re-derived calls from the 5' RACE reads in MiXCR, one entry per CDR3 protein. Here the sample spans 45,000 to 55,000 distinct CDR3 sequences, 5.8% being singletons. For this clonotype: Its target is unknown. Given a much more abundant clone one base away, this may be a read error.

General study findings and limits: No clinical or MRI feature was associated with the multiple sclerosis repertoire cluster.

The receptor's source is a woman between 18 and 29 years old with multiple sclerosis. Sequencing was done on a sample of CD4+ T cells from blood. This sequence joins TRBV12-3 or TRBV12-4 and TRBJ2-3; D remains unclear. The CDR3 DNA reads TGTGCCAGCAGTCACCGCCGTCCCACAGATACGCAGTATTTT. Its translation: CASSHRRPTDTQYF.